This T cell receptor beta chain was retrieved from a study of T cell responses to AZD1222 COVID-19 vaccine. General study results and limits: Epitopes outside B.1.351 and B.1.1.7 mutated regions reportedly drew nearly half of spike TCRs.

Concerning this clone itself: Its antigen is not identified.

Method: immunoSEQ multiplex PCR; TCRdb's copy keeps in-frame clones and lacks some. The sample comprises roughly 150,000 clones, 88% of which are singletons, and around 5.2% rests with the top ten. Germline values: CDR1 MNHEY, CDR2 SMNVEV (reference sequence). The CDR3 is made up of 12 amino acids. The V and J ends lost 6 bases and 6 bases respectively, with 10 bases between them. This rearrangement joins TRBV27 to TRBJ2-3, with a weak D call TRBD1 (6 bases). Sample: peripheral blood, taken on day 0 of AZD1222 vaccination. This clonotype originated in an adult in good health. CDR3 coding DNA: TGTGCCAGCAGCAGGGGCTGGGATACGCAGTATTTT. This sequence encodes CASSRGWDTQYF.